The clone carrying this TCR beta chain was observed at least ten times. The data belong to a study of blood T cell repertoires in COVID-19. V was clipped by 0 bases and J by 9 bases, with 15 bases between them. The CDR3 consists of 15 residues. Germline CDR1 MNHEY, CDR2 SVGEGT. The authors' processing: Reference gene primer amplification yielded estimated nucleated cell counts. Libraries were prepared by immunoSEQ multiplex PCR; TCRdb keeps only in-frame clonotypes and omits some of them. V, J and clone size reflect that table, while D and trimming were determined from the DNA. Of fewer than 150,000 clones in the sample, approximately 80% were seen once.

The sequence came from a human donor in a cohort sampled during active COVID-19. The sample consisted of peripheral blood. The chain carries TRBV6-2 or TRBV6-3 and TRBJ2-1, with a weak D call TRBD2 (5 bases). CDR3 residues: CASSYSSASKGEQFF. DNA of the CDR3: TGTGCCAGCAGTTACTCATCGGCTAGCAAGGGTGAGCAGTTCTTC.